The 29 T cell receptor beta chains reported below all come from one sample, sequenced in a study of OX40 agonist ivuxolimab in advanced cancers. Sequencing was performed with immunoSEQ multiplex PCR; in TCRdb, only in-frame clones are kept and a portion is missing. This sample carries approximately 50,000 clones, roughly 80% of them seen once, and the ten largest clones take about 3.9%. Material: CD4+ or CD8+ T cells sorted from blood, obtained in a trial of the OX40 agonist ivuxolimab. Receptors were obtained from an adult with an advanced solid tumor such as melanoma, head and neck, liver or kidney cancer.

This chain connects TRBV5-1 to TRBJ2-7; the D call may be TRBD1 or TRBD2 (5 bases each). The CDR3 has 15 residues. Trimming left V 0 bases short and J 3 bases short, with 13 bases between. Germline loops: CDR1 SGHRS, CDR2 YFSETQ. The CDR3, as DNA: TGCGCCAGCAGCTTGGATCCGGGACGAAACTACGAGCAGTACTTC. As protein: CASSLDPGRNYEQYF.

This clone was picked up a small number of times. The rearrangement uses TRBV29-1 and TRBJ1-3; the match to TRBD1 covers 9 bases. Germline V CDR1 and CDR2: SQVTM, ANQGSEA. V dropped 5 bases and J dropped 7; count of bases not matched to a gene: 3. This CDR3 region has 12 residues. CDR3 in amino acids: CSVPGTGNTIYF. The CDR3 region has the DNA TGCAGCGTTCCCGGGACAGGGAACACCATATATTTT.

The genes are TRBV7-2 and TRBJ2-3; a possible D gene is TRBD1 (6 bases). This CDR3 spans 18 amino acids. Germline V gene data show CDR1 as SGHTA and CDR2 as FQGNSA. Trimming removed 6 bases from V and 0 bases from J, with 22 bases in between. Here the CDR3 reads CASSSPRGGQTSTDTQYF. The CDR3 DNA sequence: TGTGCCAGCAGTTCCCCCAGGGGCGGGCAGACTAGCACAGATACGCAGTATTTT.

The CDR3 spells CASSQGLTLSYGYTF. In nucleotides, the CDR3 is TGCGCCAGCAGCCAAGGACTAACTCTCTCCTATGGCTACACCTTC. V usage is TRBV4-1 and J usage is TRBJ1-2; no clear D gene. Germline V gene sequence: CDR1 MGHRA, CDR2 YSYEKL. CDR3 length: 15 residues. V lost 1 base and J 4 bases, leaving 13 bases between the germline ends.

This chain connects TRBV7-8 to TRBJ1-5; possible D gene TRBD1, 5 bases. The germline CDR1 and CDR2 sequences are SGHVS and FQNEAQ. The CDR3 runs to 12 residues. Trimming stripped 3 bases from V and 10 bases from J, with 10 bases between. DNA of the CDR3: TGTGCCAGCAGCTTCCTACAGGATCCCCAGCATTTT. Amino acid sequence: CASSFLQDPQHF.

The chain is built from TRBV10-3 and TRBJ2-5; TRBD2 might be the D (5 bases). There are 14 residues in the CDR3. Germline values: CDR1 ENHRY, CDR2 SYGVKD. V lost 8 bases and J lost 7, with 20 bases in between. CDR3 DNA: TGTGCCATCCGCGCTCGTCTCTCAGAGGGGACCCAGTACTTC. Translating it yields CAIRARLSEGTQYF.

This clone has only one observation. The chain couples TRBV6-6 to TRBJ1-5; the D gene is possibly TRBD1 (5 bases). The CDR3 is 14 residues long. V gave up 6 bases and J gave up 2 bases, with 11 bases separating them. In germline, CDR1 is MNHNY, CDR2 SVGAGI (reference sequence). CDR3 nucleotides: TGTGCCAGCAGAGGGGCCCTAGGCAATCAGCCCCAGCATTTT. Its translation: CASRGALGNQPQHF.

The V call is TRBV10-3, the J call TRBJ1-2, with 9 positions matching TRBD1. Germline V gene lookup returns CDR1 ENHRY and CDR2 SYGVKD. Unmatched junction bases numbered 14, after V lost 2 bases and J lost 7 bases. The CDR3 consists of 17 residues. In DNA form, the CDR3 reads TGTGCCATCAGTGAGCCTCGGACAGGGGCAACCTTCGGTGGCTACACCTTC. It specifies CAISEPRTGATFGGYTF.

The table lists this clone with a count of one. CDR3 in DNA: TGTGCCAGCAGCACCACAGAGATGAACACTGAAGCTTTCTTT. Its protein product is CASSTTEMNTEAFF. The chain uses TRBV7-8 and TRBJ1-1, with unresolved D. The ends were cut back, 5 bases at V and 0 bases at J, with 10 bases in the middle. Germline V gene sequence: CDR1 SGHVS, CDR2 FQNEAQ. The CDR3 consists of 14 residues.

CDR3 sequence: CASSQLLNSGAYNEQFF. The CDR3 nucleotides are TGTGCCAGCAGCCAACTACTGAATTCGGGGGCCTACAATGAGCAGTTCTTC. The chain combines TRBV4-2 with TRBJ2-1; a weak D match, TRBD2 (6 bases). The CDR3 is 17 amino acids. Germline V gene lookup returns CDR1 LGHNA and CDR2 YNFKEQ. Trimming took 2 bases from V and 2 from J, leaving 16 bases between them.

The rearrangement links TRBV9 to TRBJ1-2; no firm D call. V was shortened by 1 base and J by 0 bases, with 7 bases between the two germline ends. This CDR3 comprises 14 residues. Germline lookup yields CDR1 SGDLS and CDR2 YYNGEE. DNA of the CDR3: TGTGCCAGCAGCGTAAGAGAAGCTAACTATGGCTACACCTTC. Its protein is CASSVREANYGYTF.

The chain has TRBV7-3 and TRBJ2-2; possible D gene TRBD2, 6 bases. From germline, CDR1 is SGHTA and CDR2 FQGTGA. The CDR3 length is 13 residues. V was pared by 5 bases and J by 6 bases, with 10 bases between. The CDR3 sequence is CASSPRLAGELFF. The CDR3 bases are TGTGCCAGCAGCCCGCGACTAGCCGGGGAGCTGTTTTTT. Looking up the rest from reference TRBV7-3 and TRBJ2-2 gives the full variable domain: GAGVSQTPSNKVTEKGKYVELRCDPISGHTALYWYRQSLGQGPEFLIYFQGTGAADDSGLPNDRFFAVRPEGSVSTLKIQRTERGDSAVYLCASSPRLAGELFFGEGSRLTVL.

This clone was picked up one time. The chain carries TRBV5-4 and TRBJ1-5; D unclear. V was shortened by 4 bases and J by 3 bases, with 14 bases between the two germline ends. CDR1 SGHNT and CDR2 YYREEE come from the germline V gene (reference sequence). This CDR3 spans 15 amino acids. Here the CDR3 reads CASSTYGRSNQPQHF. The CDR3 coding sequence is TGTGCCAGCAGCACTTACGGGAGATCCAATCAGCCCCAGCATTTT.

This chain uses TRBV15 with TRBJ2-1; D gene ambiguous. This CDR3 is built from 12 residues. V lost 1 base, J lost 12 bases, and 10 bases lay in between. CDR1 and CDR2 (germline): LNHNV, YYDKDF (reference sequence). CDR3 coding DNA: TGTGCCACCAGCAGAGGGGCCAGTAGGCAGTTCTTC. This gives the protein CATSRGASRQFF.

The chain has TRBV6-5 and TRBJ1-6, with 8 bases that match TRBD1. Trimming took 7 bases from V and 7 from J; bases not matched to a gene: 6. Germline CDR1 is MNHEY and CDR2 is SVGAGI. The CDR3 extends over 14 amino acids. CDR3 loop: CASTRTGQNSPLHF. The CDR3 DNA reads as TGTGCCAGCACCAGGACAGGGCAGAATTCACCCCTCCACTTT.

The chain has TRBV11-2 and TRBJ2-3; 15 nucleotides align to TRBD2. The CDR3 totals 17 residues. CDR1 is SGHAT, CDR2 FQNNGV, per germline. J lost 2 bases, V lost 4 bases, and 4 bases had no gene match. CDR3 bases: TGTGCCAGCAGCTACGGACTAGCGGGGGGGCTCACAGATACGCAGTATTTT. Translation gives CASSYGLAGGLTDTQYF.

The chain has TRBV6-5 and TRBJ2-3; D not certain. The CDR3 runs to 12 residues. V was cut by 5 bases and J by 10 bases, with 13 bases left in between. CDR1 and CDR2 from the germline V gene are MNHEY and SVGAGI. CDR3 sequence: CASSTAGRAQYF. CDR3 coding DNA: TGTGCCAGCAGTACGGCCGGACGTGCGCAGTATTTT.

The chain joins TRBV27 to TRBJ2-2, with D possibly TRBD1 on 5 matching bases. With 2 bases removed from V and 4 bases from J, the gap between germline ends came to 11 bases. The CDR3 runs to 15 residues. The germline V gene has CDR1 MNHEY and CDR2 SMNVEV (reference sequence). DNA of the CDR3: TGTGCCAGCAGTTTAGATTTGACAGCCACCGGGGAGCTGTTTTTT. The encoded protein is CASSLDLTATGELFF.

V and J are TRBV12-5 and TRBJ2-2; D is unclear. The CDR3 length is 13 residues. Trimming took off 4 bases at V and 1 base at J, with 4 bases between the two ends. Germline values: CDR1 LGHNT, CDR2 FRNRAP. CDR3 protein: CASGSQNTGELFF. In DNA form, the CDR3 reads TGTGCTAGTGGTTCTCAGAACACCGGGGAGCTGTTTTTT.

The rearrangement uses TRBV28 and TRBJ1-4; TRBD1 is a possible D gene (5 bases). V lost 7 bases and J 1 base, leaving 19 bases between the germline ends. This CDR3 contains 17 residues. CDR1 and CDR2 (germline): MDHEN, SYDVKM. The CDR3 is CASTSAGTFLTNEKLFF. The CDR3 coding sequence is TGTGCCAGCACCTCGGCGGGGACTTTTTTAACTAATGAAAAACTGTTTTTT. The whole variable domain, filled in from reference TRBV28 and TRBJ1-4, reads DVKVTQSSRYLVKRTGEKVFLECVQDMDHENMFWYRQDPGLGLRLIYFSYDVKMKEKGDIPEGYSVSREKKERFSLILESASTNQTSMYLCASTSAGTFLTNEKLFFGSGTQLSVL.

A single count supports this clone. The chain joins TRBV5-6 to TRBJ1-2; 8 nucleotides agree with TRBD1. This CDR3 contains 13 residues. Per germline, CDR1 SGHDT and CDR2 YYEEEE. V gave up 2 bases and J gave up 8 bases; unmatched junction bases: 5. CDR3 bases: TGTGCCAGCAGCTTAGGGACAGGTGGGGGCTACACCTTC. Its protein is CASSLGTGGGYTF.

This chain uses TRBV27 with TRBJ2-7; D may match TRBD1 or TRBD2 (5 bases each). This CDR3 has 16 amino acids. The V gene's germline CDR1 is MNHEY and CDR2 SMNVEV (reference sequence). The V end was cut by 5 bases, the J end by 3 bases, with 20 bases between. This CDR3 reads CASSLTVNRDGYEQYF. The CDR3 region has the DNA TGTGCCAGCAGTCTAACAGTGAACCGGGACGGCTACGAGCAGTACTTC.

This clone appeared a few times. The V call is TRBV12-5, the J call TRBJ2-5, with 7 bases identical to TRBD2. The CDR3 is 13 residues long. Germline values: CDR1 LGHNT, CDR2 FRNRAP. The J segment lost 5 bases and the V segment lost 6 bases, leaving 6 bases of the junction unmatched. The DNA of the CDR3 is TGTGCTAGTGGCGGGGGGACGGTGGAGACCCAGTACTTC. Translating it yields CASGGGTVETQYF. Full variable domain (rest looked up from reference TRBV12-5 and TRBJ2-5): DARVTQTPRHKVTEMGQEVTMRCQPILGHNTVFWYRQTMMQGLELLAYFRNRAPLDDSGMPKDRFSAEMPDATLATLKIQPSEPRDSAVYFCASGGGTVETQYFGPGTRLLVL.

The gene calls are TRBV19 and TRBJ2-1, with TRBD2 matching 9 bases. Germline trimming cut 11 bases from V and 8 bases from J; bases unmatched to any gene: 16. CDR1 is LNHDA and CDR2 is SQIVND in the germline V gene (reference sequence). The CDR3 contains 15 residues. The CDR3 is CAPHPAGGQGDEQFF. CDR3 DNA sequence: TGTGCCCCCCACCCAGCGGGGGGCCAGGGTGATGAGCAGTTCTTC.

This clone has more than one count but fewer than ten. The rearrangement uses TRBV18 and TRBJ2-5, with D possibly being TRBD2 (6 bases). The germline V gene has CDR1 KGHSH and CDR2 LQKENI. This CDR3 is built from 16 residues. The V end was cut by 0 bases, the J end by 1 base, with 12 bases between. The CDR3 reads CASSPPQTGGQETQYF. CDR3 in DNA: TGTGCCAGCTCACCACCGCAAACCGGGGGCCAAGAGACCCAGTACTTC.

CDR3 protein: CASSRLAGRDTQYF. The CDR3 nucleotides are TGTGCCAGTAGCCGGCTAGCGGGAAGGGATACGCAGTATTTT. The chain uses TRBV19 and TRBJ2-3; TRBD2 matches 9 bases. The junction had 7 bases not matched to a gene; V was cut back by 6 bases and J by 6 bases. The CDR3 contains 14 residues. Germline V gene lookup returns CDR1 LNHDA and CDR2 SQIVND (reference sequence).

This chain joins TRBV5-4 and TRBJ2-1; D is tentatively TRBD1 or TRBD2 (5 bases each). The CDR3 is 14 amino acids. V lost 3 bases and J 8 bases, leaving 15 bases between the germline ends. Germline CDR1 SGHNT, CDR2 YYREEE (reference sequence). The CDR3 loop reads CASSYGTAYDEQFF. DNA of the CDR3: TGTGCCAGCAGCTACGGGACCGCGTACGATGAGCAGTTCTTC.

The rearrangement links TRBV6-6 to TRBJ2-3; tentative D call: TRBD2 (6 bases). Between the trimmed V and J ends, which lost 4 bases and 1 base, there was a span of 6 bases. CDR3 length: 13 amino acids. CDR1 and CDR2 from the germline V gene are MNHNY and SVGAGI (reference sequence). This chain's CDR3 is CASSWGGTDTQYF. In nucleotides, the CDR3 is TGTGCCAGCAGTTGGGGGGGCACAGATACGCAGTATTTT.

The chain carries TRBV27 and TRBJ2-3; D may be TRBD2 (6 bases). Germline values: CDR1 MNHEY, CDR2 SMNVEV (reference sequence). V lost 3 bases to trimming and J lost 0 bases, with 13 bases between them. This CDR3 contains 16 residues. This CDR3 reads CASSFRGGTSTDTQYF. In DNA form, the CDR3 reads TGTGCCAGCAGTTTCCGGGGAGGAACTAGCACAGATACGCAGTATTTT.